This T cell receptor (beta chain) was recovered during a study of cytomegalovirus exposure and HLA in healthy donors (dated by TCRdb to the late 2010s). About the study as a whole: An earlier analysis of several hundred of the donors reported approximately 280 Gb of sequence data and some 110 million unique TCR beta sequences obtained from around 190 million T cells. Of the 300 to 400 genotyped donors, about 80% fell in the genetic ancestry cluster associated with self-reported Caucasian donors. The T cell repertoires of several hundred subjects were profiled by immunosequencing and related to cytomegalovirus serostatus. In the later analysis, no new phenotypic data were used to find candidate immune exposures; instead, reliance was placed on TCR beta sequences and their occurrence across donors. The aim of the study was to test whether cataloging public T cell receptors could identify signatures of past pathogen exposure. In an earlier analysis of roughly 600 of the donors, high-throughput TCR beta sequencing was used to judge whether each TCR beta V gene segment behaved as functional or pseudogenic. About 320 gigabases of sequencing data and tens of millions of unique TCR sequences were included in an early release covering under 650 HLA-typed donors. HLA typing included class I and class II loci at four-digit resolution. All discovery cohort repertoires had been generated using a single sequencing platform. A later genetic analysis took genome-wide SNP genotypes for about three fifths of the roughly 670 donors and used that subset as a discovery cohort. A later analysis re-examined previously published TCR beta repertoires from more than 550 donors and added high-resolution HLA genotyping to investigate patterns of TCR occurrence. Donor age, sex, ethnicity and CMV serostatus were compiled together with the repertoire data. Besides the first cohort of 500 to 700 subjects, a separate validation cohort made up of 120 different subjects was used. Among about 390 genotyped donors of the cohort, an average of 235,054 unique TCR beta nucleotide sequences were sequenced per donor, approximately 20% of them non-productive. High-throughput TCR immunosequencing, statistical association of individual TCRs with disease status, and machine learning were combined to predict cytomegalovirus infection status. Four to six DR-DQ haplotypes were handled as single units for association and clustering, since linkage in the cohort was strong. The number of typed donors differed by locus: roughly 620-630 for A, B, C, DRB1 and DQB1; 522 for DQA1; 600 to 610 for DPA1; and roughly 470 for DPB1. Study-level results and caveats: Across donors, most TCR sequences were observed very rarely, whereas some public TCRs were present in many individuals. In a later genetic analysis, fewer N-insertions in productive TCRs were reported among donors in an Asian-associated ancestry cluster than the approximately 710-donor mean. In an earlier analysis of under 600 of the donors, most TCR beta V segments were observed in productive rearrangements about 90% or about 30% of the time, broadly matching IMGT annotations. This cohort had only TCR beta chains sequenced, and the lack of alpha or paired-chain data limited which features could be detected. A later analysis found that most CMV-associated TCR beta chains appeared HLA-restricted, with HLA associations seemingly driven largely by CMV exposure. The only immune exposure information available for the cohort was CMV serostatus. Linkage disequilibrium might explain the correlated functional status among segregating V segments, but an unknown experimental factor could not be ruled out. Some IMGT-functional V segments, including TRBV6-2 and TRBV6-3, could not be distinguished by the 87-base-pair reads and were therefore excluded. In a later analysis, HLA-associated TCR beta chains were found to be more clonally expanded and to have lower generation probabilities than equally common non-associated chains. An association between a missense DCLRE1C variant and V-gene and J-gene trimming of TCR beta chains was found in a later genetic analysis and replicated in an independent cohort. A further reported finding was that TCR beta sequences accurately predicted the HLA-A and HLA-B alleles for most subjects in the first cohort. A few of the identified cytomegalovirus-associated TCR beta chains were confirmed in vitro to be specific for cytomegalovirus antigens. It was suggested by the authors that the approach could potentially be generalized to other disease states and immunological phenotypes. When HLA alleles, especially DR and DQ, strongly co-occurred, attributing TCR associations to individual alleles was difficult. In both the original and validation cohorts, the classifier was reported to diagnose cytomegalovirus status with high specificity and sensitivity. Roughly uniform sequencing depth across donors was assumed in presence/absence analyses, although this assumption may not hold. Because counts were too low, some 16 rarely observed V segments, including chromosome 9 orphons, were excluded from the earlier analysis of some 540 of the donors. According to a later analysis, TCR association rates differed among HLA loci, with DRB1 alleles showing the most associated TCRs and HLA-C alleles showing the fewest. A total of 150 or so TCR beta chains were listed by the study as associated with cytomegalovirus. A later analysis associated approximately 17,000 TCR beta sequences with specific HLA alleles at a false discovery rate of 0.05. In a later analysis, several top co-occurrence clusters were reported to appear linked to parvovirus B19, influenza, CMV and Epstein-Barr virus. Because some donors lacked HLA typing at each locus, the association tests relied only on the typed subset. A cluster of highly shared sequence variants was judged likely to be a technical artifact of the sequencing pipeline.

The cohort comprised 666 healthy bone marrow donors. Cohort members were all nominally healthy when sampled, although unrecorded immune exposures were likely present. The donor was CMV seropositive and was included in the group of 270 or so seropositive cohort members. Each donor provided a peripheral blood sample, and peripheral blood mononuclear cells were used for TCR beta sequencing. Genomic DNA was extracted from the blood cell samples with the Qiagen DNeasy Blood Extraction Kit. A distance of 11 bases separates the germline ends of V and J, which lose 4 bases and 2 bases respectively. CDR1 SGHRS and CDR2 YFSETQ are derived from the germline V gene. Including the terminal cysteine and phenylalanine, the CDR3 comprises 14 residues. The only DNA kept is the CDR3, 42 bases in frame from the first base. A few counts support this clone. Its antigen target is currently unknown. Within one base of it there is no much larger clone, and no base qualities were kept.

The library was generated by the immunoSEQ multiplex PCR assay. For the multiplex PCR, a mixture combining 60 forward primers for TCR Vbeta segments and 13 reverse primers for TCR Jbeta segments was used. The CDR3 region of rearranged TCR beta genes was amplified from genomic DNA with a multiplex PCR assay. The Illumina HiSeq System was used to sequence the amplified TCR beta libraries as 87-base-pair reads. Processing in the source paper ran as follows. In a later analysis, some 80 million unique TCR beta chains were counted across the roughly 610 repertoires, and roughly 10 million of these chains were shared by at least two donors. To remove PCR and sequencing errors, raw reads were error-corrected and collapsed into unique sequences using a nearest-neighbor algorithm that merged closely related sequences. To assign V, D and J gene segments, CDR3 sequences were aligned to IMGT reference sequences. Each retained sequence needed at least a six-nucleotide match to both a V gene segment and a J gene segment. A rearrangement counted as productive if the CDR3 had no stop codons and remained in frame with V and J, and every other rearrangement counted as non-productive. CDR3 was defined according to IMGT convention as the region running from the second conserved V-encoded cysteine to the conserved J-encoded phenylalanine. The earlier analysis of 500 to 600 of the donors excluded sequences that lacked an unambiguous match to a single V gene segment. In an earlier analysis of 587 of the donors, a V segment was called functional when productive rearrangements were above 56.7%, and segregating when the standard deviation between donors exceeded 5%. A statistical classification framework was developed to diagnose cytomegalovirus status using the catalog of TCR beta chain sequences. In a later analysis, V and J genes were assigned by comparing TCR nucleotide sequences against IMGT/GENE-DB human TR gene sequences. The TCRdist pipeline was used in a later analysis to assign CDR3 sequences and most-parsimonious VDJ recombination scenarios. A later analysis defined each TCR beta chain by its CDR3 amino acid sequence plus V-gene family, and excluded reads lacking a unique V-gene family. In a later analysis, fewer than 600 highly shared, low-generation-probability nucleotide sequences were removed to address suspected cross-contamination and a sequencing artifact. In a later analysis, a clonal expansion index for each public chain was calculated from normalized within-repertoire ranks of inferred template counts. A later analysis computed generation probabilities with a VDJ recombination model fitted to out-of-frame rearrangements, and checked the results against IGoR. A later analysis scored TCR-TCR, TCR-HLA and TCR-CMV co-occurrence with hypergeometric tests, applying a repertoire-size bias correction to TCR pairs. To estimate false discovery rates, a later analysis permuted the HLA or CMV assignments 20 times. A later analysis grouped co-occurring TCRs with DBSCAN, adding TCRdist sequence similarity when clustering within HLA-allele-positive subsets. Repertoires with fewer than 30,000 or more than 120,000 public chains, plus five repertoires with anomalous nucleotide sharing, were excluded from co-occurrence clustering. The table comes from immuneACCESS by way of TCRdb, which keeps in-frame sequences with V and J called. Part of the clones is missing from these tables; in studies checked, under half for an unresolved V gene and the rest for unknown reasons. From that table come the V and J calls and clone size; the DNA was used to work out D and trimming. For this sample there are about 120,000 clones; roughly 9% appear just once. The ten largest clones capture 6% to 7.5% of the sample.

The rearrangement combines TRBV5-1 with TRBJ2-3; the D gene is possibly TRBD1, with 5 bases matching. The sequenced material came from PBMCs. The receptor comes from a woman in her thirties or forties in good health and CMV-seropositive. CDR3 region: CASSTLTDTDTQYF. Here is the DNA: TGCGCCAGCAGCACCCTGACAGACACAGATACGCAGTATTTT.